A single T cell receptor beta chain is shown here with its context. The sample belongs to a study of CD8 T cells in Susac syndrome. Germline V gives CDR1 DFQATT, CDR2 SNEGSKA (reference sequence). CDR3 length: 12 residues. The V gene lost 3 bases and the J gene lost 0 bases, with 3 bases spanning the gap. The control participants were healthy donors, and these controls were matched with respect to both age and sex. RNA totalling about 0.5 to 1 ug underwent reverse transcription with random hexamers. TCRdb used MiXCR to reprocess the immunoSEQ multiplex PCR reads, holding one entry per CDR3 protein. This sample has roughly 190,000 distinct CDR3 sequences, with roughly 94% found just once.

The gene calls are TRBV20-1 and TRBJ1-3; D ambiguous. The origin of this receptor is a human donor in good health. Sequencing was carried out using CD4+ T cells from PBMCs. CDR3 sequence (DNA): TGCAGTGCTAGTGCCTCTGGAAACACCATATATTTT. Amino acid sequence: CSASASGNTIYF.